This record looks at one TCR beta chain sequence and its context. The antigen it recognizes is unknown. There are no base qualities to consult, and no much larger clone falls within one base. The library was made by the immunoSEQ multiplex PCR assay. For the multiplex PCR, a mixture combining 60 forward primers for TCR Vbeta segments and 13 reverse primers for TCR Jbeta segments was used. Amplification of the CDR3 region of rearranged TCR beta genes was performed with a multiplex PCR assay on genomic DNA. On the Illumina HiSeq System, the amplified TCR beta libraries were sequenced as 87-base-pair reads. In the authors' own workflow: A later analysis tallied roughly 80 million unique TCR beta chains across the 666 repertoires, and approximately 9.9 million of those chains were shared by two or more donors. Raw reads were error-corrected and collapsed into unique sequences with a nearest-neighbor algorithm that merged closely related sequences to remove PCR and sequencing errors. V, D and J gene segments were assigned by aligning CDR3 sequences to IMGT reference sequences. For a sequence to be retained, a match of at least six nucleotides was required to both a V gene segment and a J gene segment. Rearrangements were classified as productive when the CDR3 lacked stop codons and remained in frame with V and J, and all other rearrangements were classified as non-productive. Following IMGT convention, CDR3 was defined as the stretch from the second conserved V-encoded cysteine up to the conserved J-encoded phenylalanine. The earlier analysis of about 610 of the donors excluded sequences that lacked an unambiguous match to a single V gene segment. An earlier analysis of 587 of the donors classified V segments as functional when productive rearrangements were above 56.7% and as segregating when the standard deviation between donors was above 5%. A statistical classification framework was built for diagnosing cytomegalovirus status from the catalog of TCR beta chain sequences. In a later analysis, V and J genes were assigned by comparing TCR nucleotide sequences against IMGT/GENE-DB human TR gene sequences. The TCRdist pipeline was used in a later analysis to assign CDR3 sequences and most-parsimonious VDJ recombination scenarios. A later analysis defined each TCR beta chain by its CDR3 amino acid sequence plus V-gene family, and excluded reads lacking a unique V-gene family. A later analysis removed 450 to 600 highly shared, low-generation-probability nucleotide sequences to deal with suspected cross-contamination and a sequencing artifact. A later analysis calculated a clonal expansion index for each public chain from normalized within-repertoire ranks of inferred template counts. A later analysis computed generation probabilities with a VDJ recombination model fitted to out-of-frame rearrangements, and checked the results against IGoR. A later analysis scored TCR-TCR, TCR-HLA and TCR-CMV co-occurrence with hypergeometric tests, applying a repertoire-size bias correction to TCR pairs. A later analysis estimated false discovery rates by permuting HLA or CMV assignments 20 times. In a later analysis, co-occurring TCRs were grouped with DBSCAN, and TCRdist sequence similarity was added when clustering was performed within HLA-allele-positive subsets. Co-occurrence clustering excluded repertoires with fewer than 30,000 or more than 120,000 public chains, plus five with anomalous nucleotide sharing. Here the immuneACCESS table is served through TCRdb, limited to in-frame sequences with V and J called. Missing clones are a known gap in these copies; in checked studies unresolved V genes cover under half, and the rest lacks a known reason. The D gene and trimming were derived from the DNA, and the V and J assignments and clone size from that table. Present in this sample are hundreds of thousands of clones, approximately 80% of which were seen just once. Roughly 0.71% of the sample goes to the ten largest clones.

The cohort was made up of about 610 healthy bone marrow donors. At the time of sampling, all cohort members were nominally healthy, though unrecorded immune exposures were likely present. The donor tested CMV seronegative and was one of the 352 seronegative cohort members. A peripheral blood sample was provided by each donor, and peripheral blood mononuclear cells were used for TCR beta sequencing. The Qiagen DNeasy Blood Extraction Kit was used to extract genomic DNA from the blood cell samples. These data are taken from a study of cytomegalovirus exposure and HLA in healthy donors (dated by TCRdb to about 2017). Background for the entire study: An earlier analysis of more than 550 of the donors reported 250 to 300 Gb of sequence data and roughly 120 million unique TCR beta sequences obtained from around 180 million T cells. Every discovery cohort repertoire had been produced on one sequencing platform. HLA typing included class I and class II loci at four-digit resolution. Among almost 400 genotyped donors of the cohort, an average of around 240,000 unique TCR beta nucleotide sequences were sequenced per donor, about a sixth of them non-productive. In an earlier analysis of over 550 of the donors, high-throughput TCR beta sequencing was used to judge whether each TCR beta V gene segment behaved as functional or pseudogenic. To predict cytomegalovirus infection status, the study combined high-throughput TCR immunosequencing, statistical association of individual TCRs with disease status, and machine learning. A separate validation cohort of approximately 120 different subjects was used in addition to the 666-subject first cohort. A later genetic analysis used genome-wide SNP genotypes for about 60% of the roughly 670 donors, treating that subset as a discovery cohort. Because of strong linkage in the cohort, 4 to 6 DR-DQ haplotypes were treated as single units for association and clustering. An early release covering roughly 600 HLA-typed donors comprised about 300 gigabases of sequencing data and 85 million or so unique TCR sequences. Donor age, sex, ethnicity and CMV serostatus were compiled together with the repertoire data. Rather than using new phenotypic data, the later analysis identified candidate immune exposures from TCR beta sequences and from how often those sequences occurred across donors. The number of donors typed differed by locus, with roughly 620-630 for A, B, C, DRB1 and DQB1, more than 500 for DQA1, 606 for DPA1, and over 400 for DPB1. In a later analysis, previously published TCR beta repertoires from about 670 donors were re-analyzed and high-resolution HLA genotyping was added so that TCR occurrence patterns could be studied. Of the approximately 400 genotyped donors, about 80% fell in the genetic ancestry cluster associated with self-reported Caucasian donors. The study aimed to test whether cataloging public T cell receptors could reveal signatures of past pathogen exposure. The study profiled the T cell repertoires of hundreds of subjects by immunosequencing and related them to cytomegalovirus serostatus.

Trimming leaves V shorter by 5 bases and J shorter by 2 bases, with the junction holding 1 base beyond the gene matches. CDR1 and CDR2 were assigned from the germline V gene (reference sequence) as WNHNN and SYGVQD. The CDR3 numbers 13 residues from cysteine through phenylalanine. Just CDR3 DNA is preserved here, 39 bases in frame from base 1. The full study reports these points: When HLA alleles, especially DR and DQ, strongly co-occurred, attributing TCR associations to individual alleles was difficult. An earlier analysis of approximately 530 of the donors showed that most TCR beta V segments appeared in productive rearrangements either about 87% or about 30% of the time, which broadly matched IMGT annotations. Most TCR sequences were observed very rarely across donors, whereas some public TCRs were present in many individuals. It was suggested by the authors that the approach could potentially be generalized to other disease states and immunological phenotypes. Compared with the 666-donor mean, donors in an Asian-associated ancestry cluster had fewer N-insertions in productive TCRs, according to a later genetic analysis. In a later analysis, several top co-occurrence clusters were reported to appear linked to parvovirus B19, influenza, CMV and Epstein-Barr virus. Cytomegalovirus status was reported to be diagnosed by the classifier with high specificity and sensitivity in both the original and validation cohorts. Compared with equally common non-associated chains, HLA-associated TCR beta chains in a later analysis were more clonally expanded and had lower generation probabilities. The 87-base-pair reads could not distinguish some IMGT-functional V segments, including TRBV6-2 and TRBV6-3, so those segments were excluded. Most CMV-associated TCR beta chains appeared to be HLA-restricted in a later analysis, and the HLA associations seemed to be driven largely by CMV exposure. Specific HLA alleles were associated with about 17,000 TCR beta sequences at a false discovery rate of 0.05 in a later analysis. Presence/absence analyses assumed roughly uniform sequencing depth across donors, an assumption that may not hold. Linkage disequilibrium might explain the correlated functional status among segregating V segments, but an unknown experimental factor could not be ruled out. Because HLA typing was missing for some donors at each locus, association tests included only the typed subset. A further reported finding was that TCR beta sequences accurately predicted the HLA-A and HLA-B alleles for most subjects in the first cohort. A group of highly shared sequence variants was considered likely to be a technical artifact of the sequencing pipeline. This cohort had only TCR beta chains sequenced, and the lack of alpha or paired-chain data limited which features could be detected. Three of the identified cytomegalovirus-associated TCR beta chains were confirmed in vitro to be specific for cytomegalovirus antigens. Because counts were too low, 15 or so rarely observed V segments, including chromosome 9 orphons, were excluded from the earlier analysis of 587 of the donors. In a later analysis, the rate of TCR association differed among HLA loci, with DRB1 alleles having the most associated TCRs and HLA-C alleles having the fewest. For the cohort, immune exposure information was limited to CMV serostatus. The study gave a list of some 150 TCR beta chains associated with cytomegalovirus. A later genetic analysis associated a missense DCLRE1C variant with V-gene and J-gene trimming of TCR beta chains, and an independent cohort replicated the association.

This sequence was found in a boy younger than 10 in good health and CMV-seronegative. This receptor chain uses TRBV10-1 and TRBJ1-2; 8 of the junction bases match TRBD1. Sequencing input: PBMCs. The CDR3 region reads CASSQGANYGYTF. The DNA sequence is given as TGCGCCAGCAGTCAGGGGGCAAACTATGGCTACACCTTC.